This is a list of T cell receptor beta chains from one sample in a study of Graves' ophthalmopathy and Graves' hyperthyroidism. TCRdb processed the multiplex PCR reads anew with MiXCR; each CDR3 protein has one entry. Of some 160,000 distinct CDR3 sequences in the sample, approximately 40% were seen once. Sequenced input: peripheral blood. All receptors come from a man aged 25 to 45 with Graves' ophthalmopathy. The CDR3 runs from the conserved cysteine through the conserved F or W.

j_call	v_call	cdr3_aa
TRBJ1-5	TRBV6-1	CASSESGDYSNQPQHF
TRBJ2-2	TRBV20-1	CSARDIQLTGELFF
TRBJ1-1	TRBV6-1	CARRQGMNTEAFF
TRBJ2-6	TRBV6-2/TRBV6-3	CASSYTGGANVLTF
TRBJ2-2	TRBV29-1	CSARGLASNTGELFF
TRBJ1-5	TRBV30	CAWSSAGNQPQHF
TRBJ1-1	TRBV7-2	CASRPGGNTEAFF
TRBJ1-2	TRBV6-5	CASSFTGDVRYGYTF
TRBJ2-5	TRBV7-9	CASSFYTEETQYF
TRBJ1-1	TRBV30	CAWSVLGTGNTEAFF
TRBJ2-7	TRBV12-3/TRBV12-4	CASSLGTGPYEQYF
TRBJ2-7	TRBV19	CASRTGTEQYF
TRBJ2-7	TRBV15	CATSRDPGSYEQYF